Listed here are 7 T cell receptor beta chains from one sample, sequenced in a study of blood T cell repertoires in COVID-19. Method: immunoSEQ multiplex PCR; TCRdb's copy keeps in-frame clones and lacks some. The sample shows about 150,000 clones, about 89% of them seen only once. The source material was peripheral blood. These receptors were taken from a man over 45 with acute or convalescent COVID-19.

The CDR3 nucleotides read TGTGCCAGCAGCTTGGGGGCGCACACCATATATTTT. Its protein is CASSLGAHTIYF. This chain joins TRBV5-6 and TRBJ1-3; D gene uncertain. The CDR3 consists of 12 residues. Germline CDR1 and CDR2: SGHDT and YYEEEE. The V gene lost 0 bases and the J gene lost 8 bases, with 6 bases spanning the gap.

The rearrangement uses TRBV7-9 and TRBJ2-2, with D hard to call. Trimming removed 8 bases at V and 1 base at J, with 8 bases between. Germline CDR1 and CDR2: SEHNR and FQNEAQ (reference sequence). The CDR3 totals 13 residues. In DNA, the CDR3 is TGTGCCAGCGGTACCGGGAACACCGGGGAGCTGTTTTTT. Translated: CASGTGNTGELFF.

The genes are TRBV9 and TRBJ1-2, with 9 bases lining up with TRBD1. The CDR3 is 15 amino acids. V dropped 3 bases and J dropped 5; count of bases not matched to a gene: 8. Per the germline V gene, CDR1 is SGDLS and CDR2 is YYNGEE. CDR3 loop: CASSAGTGRKYGYTF. As DNA, the CDR3 is TGTGCCAGCAGCGCCGGGACAGGGAGGAAGTATGGCTACACCTTC. The full variable domain, completed using reference TRBV9 and TRBJ1-2, is DSGVTQTPKHLITATGQRVTLRCSPRSGDLSVYWYQQSLDQGLQFLIQYYNGEERAKGNILERFSAQQFPDLHSELNLSSLELGDSALYFCASSAGTGRKYGYTFGSGTRLTVV.

This clone turned up a few times. V gene TRBV7-8 combines with J gene TRBJ1-5; the D gene is possibly TRBD1 (6 bases). This CDR3 region has 15 residues. Looked up from germline, CDR1 is SGHVS and CDR2 is FQNEAQ. Trimming removed 2 bases at V and 4 bases at J, with 12 bases between. The CDR3 region has the DNA TGTGCCAGCAGCTTAACGGGACACCTAAATCAGCCCCAGCATTTT. As protein: CASSLTGHLNQPQHF.

The rearrangement links TRBV19 to TRBJ1-5; no reliable D call. V was trimmed by 5 bases and J by 5 bases, leaving 4 bases between them. Germline V gene lookup returns CDR1 LNHDA and CDR2 SQIVND (reference sequence). This CDR3 contains 11 residues. The DNA of the CDR3 is TGTGCCAGTAGTCCAGATCAGCCCCAGCATTTT. It encodes CASSPDQPQHF.

This chain uses TRBV6-2 or TRBV6-3 with TRBJ1-1; weak D call: TRBD1 (5 bases). The length of the CDR3 is 17 residues. Trimming took off 5 bases at V and 4 bases at J, with 23 bases between the two ends. CDR1 is MNHEY, CDR2 SVGEGT, per germline. In DNA form, the CDR3 reads TGTGCCAGCAGTCATTCACGGCGGGGGAGGTGGGGCACTGAAGCTTTCTTT. It encodes CASSHSRRGRWGTEAFF.

This chain connects TRBV5-8 to TRBJ1-2; D gene ambiguous. V dropped 2 bases and J dropped 0 bases, with 11 bases sitting between them. There are 15 residues in the CDR3. CDR1 is SGHTS and CDR2 is YDEGEE in the germline V gene. The CDR3 protein is CASSFSTGTNYGYTF. CDR3 in DNA: TGTGCCAGCAGCTTTTCAACGGGGACTAACTATGGCTACACCTTC.